This T cell receptor beta chain is from a study of a mutant IDH1 vaccine in newly diagnosed glioma. As regards this clone: Its antigen is unidentified. The junction differs from germline at one of its ends, possibly a read error.

Clones were read by immunoSEQ multiplex PCR, and TCRdb kept only the in-frame ones, dropping some. The data hold around 78,000 clones, with about 91% observed a single time. CDR1 is SNHLY and CDR2 is FYNNEI in the germline V gene. The CDR3 loop spans 16 amino acids. As for time point: week 5, during vaccination. Vaccination used 300 ug of mutant IDH1 20-mer peptide per dose, with topical imiquimod. The rearrangement links TRBV2 to TRBJ1-1, with D possibly matching TRBD1 (6 bases). The sequenced sample was PBMCs, obtained from a glioma patient whose treatment included an IDH1 peptide vaccine. This clonotype was sampled from a woman in her fifties or sixties with glioma. The CDR3 protein is CVSSQQGPGGGLQAFF. CDR3 bases: TGTGTCAGCAGTCAACAGGGTCCGGGCGGGGGATTGCAAGCTTTCTTT.